One sample yielded the 3 T cell receptor beta chains listed below, sequenced in a study of blood T cell repertoires in COVID-19. The method was immunoSEQ multiplex PCR; TCRdb's version includes in-frame clones alone and lacks a portion of them. Among around 220,000 clones listed, about 83% were seen once. The source material was PBMCs or T cells enriched from blood (not recorded which). Receptors originate from a woman aged 40 to 55 who had recovered from COVID-19.

The chain combines TRBV29-1 with TRBJ2-7, with TRBD2 as a possible D gene (6 bases). This CDR3 spans 12 amino acids. V was shortened by 4 bases and J by 5 bases, with 12 bases between the two germline ends. CDR1 is SQVTM and CDR2 is ANQGSEA in the germline V gene. The CDR3 here is CSVGGGGDEQYF. The CDR3, as DNA: TGCAGCGTTGGGGGAGGTGGTGACGAGCAGTACTTC.

The rearrangement joins TRBV7-9 to TRBJ1-1; D ambiguous. Between the trimmed V and J ends, which lost 6 bases and 1 base, there was a span of 9 bases. The CDR3 length is 13 residues. Per germline, CDR1 SEHNR and CDR2 FQNEAQ (reference sequence). The CDR3 loop reads CASRSSSNTEAFF. The CDR3, as DNA: TGTGCCAGCAGATCCAGTTCGAACACTGAAGCTTTCTTT.

This clone came up a few times. The V and J genes are TRBV9 and TRBJ2-1, with 8 nucleotides matching TRBD2. CDR3 size: 16 residues. CDR1 SGDLS and CDR2 YYNGEE come from the germline V gene. With V trimmed by 6 bases and J by 7 bases, 15 bases remained unmatched. Written as DNA, the CDR3 is TGTGCCAGCACCGCGACGGAGAGCGGGAGACGTAATGAGCAGTTCTTC. As protein: CASTATESGRRNEQFF. The entire variable domain, with the rest obtained from reference TRBV9 and TRBJ2-1, is as follows: DSGVTQTPKHLITATGQRVTLRCSPRSGDLSVYWYQQSLDQGLQFLIQYYNGEERAKGNILERFSAQQFPDLHSELNLSSLELGDSALYFCASTATESGRRNEQFFGPGTRLTVL.